Below, 26 T cell receptor beta chains from the same sample are listed, as sequenced in a study of blood T cell repertoires in COVID-19. The protocol was immunoSEQ multiplex PCR, while the TCRdb copy is restricted to in-frame clones and leaves out a portion. This sample has 320,000 or so clones, with around 90% found just once. Sequenced sample: PBMCs or T cells enriched from blood (not recorded which). Receptors were obtained from a man aged 25-45 years who had recovered from COVID-19.

For this clone: Other DNA sequences from this sample encode an identical CDR3 as well. The J gene is TRBJ2-3, the V gene TRBV12-3 or TRBV12-4; unclear D gene. The CDR3 runs to 13 residues. Between the trimmed V and J ends, which lost 3 bases and 4 bases, there was a span of 8 bases. The CDR3 bases are TGTGCCAGCAGTTTTGGCGGAGCAGATACGCAGTATTTT. It encodes CASSFGGADTQYF.

CDR3 nucleotide sequence: TGTGCCAGCAGCACTTGGGTTCGGGGGTGGGGCAATCAGCCCCAGCATTTT. It yields the protein CASSTWVRGWGNQPQHF. The rearrangement links TRBV28 to TRBJ1-5, with TRBD1 as a possible D gene (5 bases). The CDR3 loop spans 17 amino acids. Deletions cut 6 bases from V and 2 bases from J, with 20 bases between. Germline CDR1 is MDHEN and CDR2 is SYDVKM.

The chain combines TRBV15 with TRBJ2-5; 11 bases agree with TRBD2. This CDR3 has 15 amino acids. J lost 3 bases, V lost 4 bases, and 4 bases had no gene match. Germline values: CDR1 LNHNV, CDR2 YYDKDF (reference sequence). CDR3 DNA sequence: TGTGCCACCAGCACCCCGGGACTAGCGGAAGAGACCCAGTACTTC. Translated: CATSTPGLAEETQYF.

The chain links TRBV5-1 to TRBJ2-5; D unresolved. V was clipped by 5 bases and J by 3 bases, with 5 bases between them. The CDR3 consists of 11 residues. CDR1 and CDR2 (germline): SGHRS, YFSETQ. The CDR3, as DNA: TGCGCCAGCAGAAACAAAGAGACCCAGTACTTC. This translates into CASRNKETQYF.

The chain recombines TRBV18 with TRBJ2-1; 7 nucleotides match TRBD2. J was trimmed by 6 bases and V by 0 bases; bases with no gene match: 14. The CDR3 is made up of 18 amino acids. Germline V CDR1 and CDR2: KGHSH, LQKENI. CDR3 protein: CASSPPWAVTRGVNEQFF. The CDR3 coding sequence is TGTGCCAGCTCACCACCATGGGCGGTGACTCGGGGGGTCAATGAGCAGTTCTTC.

V usage is TRBV5-1 and J usage is TRBJ2-3; 8 nucleotides match TRBD1. With 4 bases clipped from V and 4 bases from J, the junction kept 8 bases outside the gene matches. This CDR3 spans 15 amino acids. Germline CDR1 is SGHRS and CDR2 is YFSETQ. CDR3 sequence reads: CASSPGQAGADTQYF. Here the CDR3 DNA reads TGCGCCAGCAGCCCGGGACAGGCGGGTGCAGATACGCAGTATTTT.

The V gene is TRBV5-1, the J gene TRBJ2-1; 8 bases match TRBD2. The CDR3 has 16 residues. The V gene's germline CDR1 is SGHRS and CDR2 YFSETQ. V was clipped by 5 bases and J by 7 bases; unmatched bases: 14. The CDR3 spells CASSYSTAGGTNEQFF. The CDR3 nucleotides are TGCGCCAGCAGTTACTCTACGGCGGGGGGCACGAATGAGCAGTTCTTC.

The chain employs TRBV15 and TRBJ1-2; 8 nucleotides line up with TRBD1. The trim removed 0 bases at V and 8 bases at J, leaving 14 bases unmatched. This CDR3 spans 17 amino acids. Per germline, CDR1 LNHNV and CDR2 YYDKDF (reference sequence). CDR3 DNA: TGTGCCACCAGCAGAGATCTGGGACAGGACACCGAAGGAGGCTACACCTTC. Protein sequence: CATSRDLGQDTEGGYTF. Filled out from reference TRBV15 and TRBJ1-2, the complete variable domain reads DAMVIQNPRYQVTQFGKPVTLSCSQTLNHNVMYWYQQKSSQAPKLLFHYYDKDFNNEADTPDNFQSRRPNTSFCFLDIRSPGLGDTAMYLCATSRDLGQDTEGGYTFGSGTRLTVV.

This chain links TRBV11-3 with TRBJ2-2; 7 nucleotides agree with TRBD1. The length of the CDR3 is 17 residues. With 1 base clipped from V and 1 base from J, the junction kept 6 bases outside the gene matches. Germline V lookup: CDR1 SGHNT, CDR2 YENEEA. CDR3 sequence (DNA): TGTGCCAGCAGCTTAGGCGATAGGACAGGGAACACCGGGGAGCTGTTTTTT. Translation: CASSLGDRTGNTGELFF.

This rearrangement joins TRBV18 to TRBJ2-6; D is perhaps TRBD2 (5 bases). The CDR3 contains 15 residues. From germline, CDR1 is KGHSH and CDR2 LQKENI. Trimming pared 3 bases from V and 0 bases from J, leaving 6 bases between. The CDR3 is CASSPGGSGANVLTF. The DNA of the CDR3 is TGTGCCAGCTCACCCGGAGGCTCTGGGGCCAACGTCCTGACTTTC.

As to this clone: The sample carries other DNA sequences with the same CDR3. CDR3 in DNA: TGTGCCAGTAGTATAGGTCAGGGCTCCTACGAGCAGTACTTC. This gives the protein CASSIGQGSYEQYF. The chain carries TRBV19 and TRBJ2-7; D is perhaps TRBD1 (5 bases). Germline CDR1 is LNHDA and CDR2 is SQIVND (reference sequence). V was trimmed by 1 base and J by 0 bases, leaving 7 bases between them. The CDR3 runs 14 residues.

J is TRBJ2-5 and V is TRBV28; 9 bases fit TRBD2. This CDR3 is built from 15 residues. The V gene's germline CDR1 is MDHEN and CDR2 SYDVKM. V trimming: 6 bases; J trimming: 1 base; junction bases outside the gene matches: 6. The CDR3 coding sequence is TGTGCCAGCAGCACGATAGCGGGGGTCCAAGAGACCCAGTACTTC. Residues: CASSTIAGVQETQYF. The full variable domain, completed using reference TRBV28 and TRBJ2-5, is DVKVTQSSRYLVKRTGEKVFLECVQDMDHENMFWYRQDPGLGLRLIYFSYDVKMKEKGDIPEGYSVSREKKERFSLILESASTNQTSMYLCASSTIAGVQETQYFGPGTRLLVL.

The chain combines TRBV30 with TRBJ1-6, with 7 bases lining up with TRBD1. The ends lost 6 bases at V and 1 base at J; junction bases unmatched: 0. From germline, CDR1 is GTSNPN and CDR2 SVGIG (reference sequence). This CDR3 is 13 amino acids long. The CDR3 coding sequence is TGTGCCTGCAGGGGGTCCTATAATTCACCCCTCCACTTT. Encoded protein: CACRGSYNSPLHF.

The rearrangement joins TRBV28 to TRBJ1-2, with TRBD1 matching 9 bases. Germline loops: CDR1 MDHEN, CDR2 SYDVKM. The ends lost 4 bases at V and 1 base at J; junction bases unmatched: 7. The CDR3 has 16 amino acids. This chain's CDR3 is CASSSAGTGNNYGYTF. In nucleotides, the CDR3 is TGTGCCAGCAGTTCCGCCGGGACAGGGAATAACTATGGCTACACCTTC.

The chain carries TRBV5-1 and TRBJ2-5; D uncertain. Germline V CDR1 and CDR2: SGHRS, YFSETQ. The CDR3 is 12 amino acids. Trimming removed 5 bases at V and 5 bases at J, with 10 bases between. The CDR3 loop reads CASSPRAETQYF. CDR3 DNA: TGCGCCAGCAGTCCAAGAGCGGAGACCCAGTACTTC.

The chain employs TRBV6-4 and TRBJ1-5, with D possibly matching TRBD1 (6 bases). The V gene lost 5 bases and the J gene lost 5 bases, with 13 bases spanning the gap. CDR3 length equals 14 residues. The germline V gene encodes CDR1 MRHNA and CDR2 SNTAGT. The CDR3 sequence is CASSRQAGDQPQHF. CDR3 bases: TGTGCCAGCAGTAGACAGGCTGGGGATCAGCCCCAGCATTTT.

The genes are TRBV27 and TRBJ2-5; 13 bases map to TRBD2. V gave up 5 bases and J gave up 3 bases; unmatched junction bases: 6. Germline lookup yields CDR1 MNHEY and CDR2 SMNVEV (reference sequence). The CDR3 contains 16 residues. The CDR3 here is CASSTGLAGAKETQYF. Written as DNA, the CDR3 is TGTGCCAGCAGTACCGGACTAGCGGGGGCCAAAGAGACCCAGTACTTC.

The rearrangement joins TRBV28 to TRBJ1-5, with D uncertain. This CDR3 contains 15 residues. Germline V gene data show CDR1 as MDHEN and CDR2 as SYDVKM. The V gene lost 2 bases and the J gene lost 2 bases, with 10 bases spanning the gap. The CDR3 nucleotides read TGTGCCAGCAGTTTACCGGGGTGGGGCAATCAGCCCCAGCATTTT. This sequence encodes CASSLPGWGNQPQHF.

V gene TRBV10-2 combines with J gene TRBJ2-7; the D is unclear. The germline CDR1 and CDR2 sequences are WSHSY and SAAADI. V lost 4 bases and J 3 bases, leaving 4 bases between the germline ends. The CDR3 has 11 amino acids. The CDR3 DNA sequence: TGCGCCAGCAGTGGGCACTACGAGCAGTACTTC. This encodes CASSGHYEQYF.

The chain carries TRBV16 and TRBJ1-5, with no clear D. Germline V gene lookup returns CDR1 KGHSY and CDR2 FQNENV. Trimming took 6 bases from V and 1 from J, leaving 7 bases between them. The CDR3 totals 13 residues. This chain's CDR3 is CASSQESNQPQHF. In DNA, the CDR3 is TGTGCCAGCAGTCAAGAGAGCAATCAGCCCCAGCATTTT.

The chain carries TRBV11-2 and TRBJ2-1; 10 positions agree with TRBD1. The CDR3 totals 15 residues. V dropped 5 bases and J dropped 11; count of bases not matched to a gene: 12. Germline values: CDR1 SGHAT, CDR2 FQNNGV. The CDR3 reads CASSARDRGLLKQFF. CDR3 bases: TGTGCCAGCAGCGCCCGGGACAGGGGCCTTCTTAAGCAGTTCTTC.

The rearrangement links TRBV7-8 to TRBJ1-2; the D gene is possibly TRBD1 (5 bases). The CDR3 length is 15 residues. Trimming shortened V by 1 base and J by 4 bases, and 13 bases separated the two germline ends. Germline V lookup: CDR1 SGHVS, CDR2 FQNEAQ. CDR3 residues: CASSLEGREIYGYTF. CDR3 DNA: TGTGCCAGCAGCTTAGAGGGGCGCGAGATCTATGGCTACACCTTC.

This sequence joins TRBV10-3 and TRBJ1-1, with 7 nucleotides matching TRBD1. J was trimmed by 7 bases and V by 0 bases; bases with no gene match: 8. Germline V CDR1 and CDR2: ENHRY, SYGVKD. The CDR3 loop spans 15 amino acids. CDR3 DNA: TGTGCCATCAGTGAGTCGCGGAACAGGGGAGGTGAAGCTTTCTTT. The encoded protein is CAISESRNRGGEAFF.

This chain joins TRBV9 and TRBJ1-5; 10 nucleotides agree with TRBD1. The germline gives CDR1 SGDLS, CDR2 YYNGEE. The V gene end was trimmed by 2 bases and the J gene end by 3 bases; junction bases not matched to a gene: 2. The CDR3 is 15 residues long. The CDR3 DNA reads as TGTGCCAGCAGCGTGACAGGGGGCTTCAATCAGCCCCAGCATTTT. It translates to CASSVTGGFNQPQHF.

This clone was seen once. The gene calls are TRBV7-2 and TRBJ2-7; the match to TRBD2 covers 7 bases. Germline trimming cut 3 bases from V and 3 bases from J; bases unmatched to any gene: 14. The CDR3 consists of 17 residues. Germline values: CDR1 SGHTA, CDR2 FQGNSA. CDR3 coding DNA: TGTGCCAGCAGCTTGGGCCGGGGCCAACTAGCGATCTACGAGCAGTACTTC. Its translation is CASSLGRGQLAIYEQYF.

The chain joins TRBV11-1 to TRBJ1-2; 9 bases fit TRBD1. V lost 1 base, J lost 3 bases, and 0 bases stayed unmatched. CDR1 is SGHAT, CDR2 FQDESV, per germline (reference sequence). This CDR3 spans 14 amino acids. The CDR3 loop is CASSLGTGDYGYTF. The CDR3 DNA reads as TGTGCCAGCAGCTTAGGGACAGGGGACTATGGCTACACCTTC.